Shown below are 24 T cell receptor beta chains from a single sample sequenced in a study of metastatic and nonmetastatic thyroid tumors. Prior to thyroid surgery, none of the patients had received any treatment. MiXCR reprocessed the PCR reads for TCRdb. The sample comprises some 15,000 clones, 25% to 30% of which are singletons, and about half rests with the top ten. The sample taken for sequencing was tumor tissue. Every receptor here comes from a male donor with papillary thyroid cancer or a benign thyroid nodule (not recorded which). Some clones in this sample may be carry-over from other donors' samples.

This clone was seen at least ten times. The J gene is TRBJ2-1, the V gene TRBV29-1, with a possible D match to TRBD2 (6 bases). Per the germline V gene, CDR1 is SQVTM and CDR2 is ANQGSEA. The CDR3 extends over 13 amino acids. Deletions cut 8 bases from V and 4 bases from J, with 15 bases between. CDR3 sequence (DNA): TGCAGCTTGCGGGACTGGCCATACAATGAGCAGTTCTTC. Translation gives CSLRDWPYNEQFF.

This clone was seen only a few times. The V gene is TRBV28, the J gene TRBJ2-1; TRBD2 is a possible D gene (5 bases). With 8 bases removed from V and 4 bases from J, the gap between germline ends came to 18 bases. The length of the CDR3 is 15 residues. Germline lookup yields CDR1 MDHEN and CDR2 SYDVKM. The CDR3 coding sequence is TGTGCCAGCGTCCCTCAAGCGGCACAATACAATGAGCAGTTCTTC. It is translated as CASVPQAAQYNEQFF.

This clone was observed at least ten times. The chain carries TRBV7-9 and TRBJ2-1, with 7 bases aligning to TRBD1. Germline V lookup: CDR1 SEHNR, CDR2 FQNEAQ (reference sequence). The CDR3 spans 14 residues. Trimming cost V 2 bases and J 6 bases; bases outside gene matches: 4. The CDR3 spells CASSLLSGGNEQFF. DNA of the CDR3: TGTGCCAGCAGCTTATTGTCAGGGGGCAATGAGCAGTTCTTC.

The V and J genes are TRBV5-1 and TRBJ2-2; no definite D call. The ends were cut back, 0 bases at V and 6 bases at J, with 15 bases in the middle. CDR3 length equals 16 residues. Germline CDR1 reads SGHRS; CDR2 reads YFSETQ. CDR3 loop: CASSLGLRLVAGELFF. Here the CDR3 DNA reads TGCGCCAGCAGCTTGGGCCTTCGACTGGTGGCCGGGGAGCTGTTTTTT.

This clone showed up many times. Being one base from a much bigger clone, this may be a read error. Other DNA sequences of this sample code for an identical CDR3. The CDR3 sequence is CASCEIWGDTEAFF. The CDR3 DNA reads as TGTGCCAGCTGTGAAATATGGGGCGACACTGAAGCTTTCTTC. V usage is TRBV6-1 and J usage is TRBJ1-1; TRBD1 is a possible D gene (5 bases). The CDR3 covers 14 residues. Germline V gene lookup returns CDR1 MNHNS and CDR2 SASEGT.

Points on this clone: Since the CDR3 does not end with the conserved phenylalanine or tryptophan, this likely comes from a read error. This chain links TRBV2 with TRBJ2-1, with D possibly being TRBD1 (6 bases). The CDR3 totals 13 residues. The V gene's germline CDR1 is SNHLY and CDR2 FYNNEI. Trimming took 8 bases from V and 4 from J, leaving 12 bases between them. The CDR3 here is CASRRDRYNEQFY. In nucleotides, the CDR3 is TGTGCCAGCCGTCGAGACAGGTACAATGAGCAGTTCTAC.

This clone is medium-sized (0.01 to 0.1%). The V gene is TRBV7-8, the J gene TRBJ2-2, with D possibly matching TRBD1 (8 bases). Trimming stripped 6 bases from V and 1 base from J, with 24 bases between. This CDR3 region has 19 residues. The germline V gene has CDR1 SGHVS and CDR2 FQNEAQ. The CDR3 here is CASSSYGQGGIRNTGELFF. CDR3 bases: TGTGCCAGCAGTTCATATGGACAGGGAGGGATTCGGAACACCGGGGAGCTGTTTTTT. The complete variable domain, with remaining parts taken from reference TRBV7-8 and TRBJ2-2, reads GAGVSQSPRYKVAKRGQDVALRCDPISGHVSLFWYQQALGQGPEFLTYFQNEAQLDKSGLPSDRFFAERPEGSVSTLKIQRTQQEDSAVYLCASSSYGQGGIRNTGELFFGEGSRLTVL.

Regarding this clone: This sequence may be a read error, since a much larger clone differs from it by one base. This sequence joins TRBV12-3 or TRBV12-4 and TRBJ1-6; TRBD1 matches 7 bases. The junction had 9 bases not matched to a gene; V was cut back by 3 bases and J by 13 bases. The CDR3 is 14 amino acids. The CDR3 sequence is CASSLGQMGSPLHF. CDR3 sequence (DNA): TGTGCCAGCAGTTTGGGACAGATGGGTTCGCCCCTCCACTTT.

The sample holds many counts of this clone. The chain employs TRBV6-1 and TRBJ2-4; D may be TRBD1 (5 bases). Germline assignment: CDR1 MNHNS and CDR2 SASEGT. Trimming cost V 7 bases and J 1 base, with 5 bases left between them. The CDR3 runs to 12 residues. The CDR3 loop is CASNRAKNIQYF. For the CDR3, the DNA is TGTGCCAGCAACAGGGCCAAAAACATTCAGTACTTC.

This clone was counted a few times. The V gene is TRBV7-2, the J gene TRBJ1-6; D unclear. The CDR3 is made up of 12 amino acids. Germline V gene sequence: CDR1 SGHTA, CDR2 FQGNSA. V lost 2 bases, J lost 10 bases, and 6 bases lay in between. CDR3 nucleotide sequence: TGTGCCAGCAGCTTACAAGGCTCACCCCTCCACTTT. Its translation is CASSLQGSPLHF.

The V and J genes are TRBV6-1 and TRBJ1-1; 9 bases are a match to TRBD1. Per germline, CDR1 MNHNS and CDR2 SASEGT. J gave up 6 bases and V 4 bases, and 3 bases lay outside the gene matches. CDR3 length: 13 amino acids. CDR3 amino acids: CASSVGQGAEAFF. The CDR3 bases are TGTGCCAGCAGTGTGGGACAGGGAGCTGAAGCTTTCTTT.

This clone has only a few counts. This chain links TRBV24-1 with TRBJ1-4, with TRBD1 as a possible D gene (6 bases). Deletions cut 3 bases from V and 7 bases from J, with 8 bases between. The germline CDR1 and CDR2 sequences are KGHDR and SFDVKD. The CDR3 loop spans 13 amino acids. CDR3 region: CATSDGQLEKLFF. In DNA, the CDR3 is TGTGCCACCAGTGATGGACAGCTTGAAAAACTGTTTTTT.

This clone was detected many times. The chain links TRBV11-3 to TRBJ2-1, with TRBD1 identical over 7 bases. J lost 12 bases, V lost 1 base, and 6 bases had no gene match. CDR1 and CDR2 from the germline V gene are SGHNT and YENEEA. The CDR3 covers 13 residues. The CDR3 loop is CASSLGTGRVQFF. The CDR3 DNA is TGTGCCAGCAGCTTAGGGACAGGACGAGTGCAGTTCTTC.

This clone was counted many times. This sequence joins TRBV27 and TRBJ1-1; no clear D gene. This CDR3 is built from 12 residues. Germline-derived CDR1 and CDR2 are MNHEY and SMNVEV (reference sequence). The V end lost 3 bases, the J end lost 7 bases, and 9 bases lay between the germline ends. The CDR3 spells CASSFWVSEAFF. CDR3 DNA: TGTGCCAGCAGTTTTTGGGTTAGTGAAGCTTTCTTT.

By share of the sample, this clone is large. This chain joins TRBV18 and TRBJ2-1; D unclear. CDR3 length equals 15 residues. The V end was cut by 3 bases, the J end by 0 bases, with 9 bases between. CDR1 KGHSH and CDR2 LQKENI come from the germline V gene. The DNA for the CDR3 is TGTGCCAGCTCACCTAACATCAGCTCCTACAATGAGCAGTTCTTC. The encoded protein is CASSPNISSYNEQFF. Variable domain in full (rest from reference TRBV18 and TRBJ2-1): NAGVMQNPRHLVRRRGQEARLRCSPMKGHSHVYWYRQLPEEGLKFMVYLQKENIIDESGMPKERFSAEFPKEGPSILRIQQVVRGDSAAYFCASSPNISSYNEQFFGPGTRLTVL.

CDR3 sequence (DNA): TGTGCCAGCAGTTACTACGGACCTTACACCGGGGAGCTGTTTTTT. Its protein product is CASSYYGPYTGELFF. The genes are TRBV6-2 or TRBV6-3 and TRBJ2-2; D unresolved. CDR1 is MNHEY and CDR2 is SVGEGT in the germline V gene. Trimming stripped 1 base from V and 3 bases from J, with 9 bases between. The CDR3 extends over 15 amino acids.

On this clone itself: Relative to the germline gene, one junction end is altered; a read error may explain this. The J gene is TRBJ2-6, the V gene TRBV20-1; 9 bases are shared with TRBD2. Per the germline V gene, CDR1 is DFQATT and CDR2 is SNEGSKA (reference sequence). The CDR3 covers 19 residues. The CDR3 sequence is CSARDSRLAGNSGANVLTF. The CDR3 nucleotides read TGCAGTGCTAGAGATTCGAGGCTAGCGGGAAACTCTGGGGCCAACGTCCTGACTTTT.

This clone was detected a few times. J is TRBJ2-5 and V is TRBV27; 14 nucleotides align to TRBD2. Germline CDR1 MNHEY, CDR2 SMNVEV (reference sequence). V shed 3 bases, J shed 4 bases, and the junction held 7 bases outside the gene matches. This CDR3 is 17 amino acids long. The CDR3 DNA reads as TGTGCCAGCAGTTTCCCGACTAGCGGGGGGGGCCCAGAGACCCAGTACTTC. This translates into CASSFPTSGGGPETQYF.

The chain recombines TRBV28 with TRBJ1-5; 12 bases are shared with TRBD1. V shed 6 bases, J shed 6 bases, and the junction held 3 bases outside the gene matches. CDR1 is MDHEN and CDR2 is SYDVKM in the germline V gene. This CDR3 is built from 14 residues. The chain's CDR3 is CASRGTGGFQPQHF. DNA of the CDR3: TGTGCCAGCAGGGGGACAGGGGGCTTTCAGCCCCAGCATTTT.

This clone was seen many times. CDR3 loop: CASSTTGTATNYGYTF. The CDR3 DNA follows: TGTGCCAGCAGCACAACCGGGACAGCTACGAACTATGGCTACACCTTC. This rearrangement joins TRBV4-2 to TRBJ1-2, with 7 bases matching TRBD1. This CDR3 contains 16 residues. Germline V gene sequence: CDR1 LGHNA, CDR2 YNFKEQ. V shed 5 bases and J 2 bases; nucleotides not matched to a gene: 11.

This clone was detected ten times or more. A single base separates this from a much larger clone, so it may be a read error. This specimen includes other DNA sequences encoding the same CDR3. The CDR3, as DNA: TGCAGTGCTAGAGGGCTGGGACAGACTAGCAATCAGCCCCAGCATTTT. Its protein is CSARGLGQTSNQPQHF. The chain couples TRBV20-1 to TRBJ1-5; 7 bases match TRBD1. Germline V lookup: CDR1 DFQATT, CDR2 SNEGSKA (reference sequence). V trimming: 1 base; J trimming: 0 bases; junction bases outside the gene matches: 6. The CDR3 loop spans 16 amino acids.

This clone appeared many times. The same CDR3 arises from other DNA sequences in this sample as well. The rearrangement joins TRBV18 to TRBJ2-3, with D unresolved. The CDR3 loop spans 11 amino acids. The ends were cut back, 3 bases at V and 2 bases at J, with 0 bases in the middle. In germline, CDR1 is KGHSH, CDR2 LQKENI. CDR3 nucleotides: TGTGCCAGCTCACCCACAGATACGCAGTATTTT. Translation: CASSPTDTQYF.

The chain uses TRBV5-4 and TRBJ1-1; no reliable D call. Germline V gene sequence: CDR1 SGHNT, CDR2 YYREEE (reference sequence). This CDR3 is built from 14 residues. V lost 4 bases to trimming and J lost 0 bases, with 10 bases between them. CDR3 sequence (DNA): TGTGCCAGCAGCCCGGTCCTCATGAACACTGAAGCTTTCTTT. This translates into CASSPVLMNTEAFF.

This clone has ten or more counts. This chain connects TRBV11-3 to TRBJ2-3; TRBD2 aligns across 9 bases. The CDR3 spans 16 residues. Trimming removed 5 bases from V and 3 bases from J; junction bases left unmatched: 9. Germline lookup yields CDR1 SGHNT and CDR2 YENEEA. The CDR3 bases are TGTGCCAGCAGCGGCCGATTTAGCGGGAGAACAGATACGCAGTATTTT. Protein product: CASSGRFSGRTDTQYF.